The present entry profiles one TCR beta chain with its context. These data are taken from a study of blood T cell repertoires in COVID-19. Overall study: From the United States, Italy and Spain came samples of acute and convalescent COVID-19. PBMCs, B-cell-depleted T cells, or T cells provided the cDNA or gDNA that made up the material.

The CDR3 runs to 18 residues. V was cut by 3 bases and J by 1 base, with 18 bases left in between. CDR1 is LNHDA and CDR2 is SQIVND in the germline V gene (reference sequence). The authors' processing: Amplification with reference gene primers provided the estimates of nucleated cell counts. Libraries were prepared by immunoSEQ multiplex PCR; TCRdb keeps only in-frame clonotypes and omits some of them. That table furnishes V, J and clone size, whereas the DNA furnished D and trimming. The sample contains under 300,000 clones, 75% to 85% of which appear only once. The TCR originated in a human donor in a cohort sampled during active COVID-19. This chain links TRBV19 with TRBJ2-2; D might be TRBD1 (5 bases). What was sequenced was peripheral blood. CDR3 in DNA: TGTGCCAGTAGTATGCCCAGAGGCCCCACAGGGAACACCGGGGAGCTGTTTTTT. This codes for CASSMPRGPTGNTGELFF.